These 5 T cell receptor beta chains originate from one sample sequenced in a study of human T cells and chemical hapten exposure. Indicated time point: patch test 1, 2 weeks after DPC sensitization. Regarding treatment: therapeutic diphenylcyclopropenone sensitization with weekly scalp DPC. TCRdb called the RACE reads again in MiXCR, with one record for every CDR3 protein. The sample lists 13,000 to 15,000 distinct CDR3 sequences; about a sixth were seen once. Material: whole blood, obtained in connection with sensitization to the hapten diphenylcyclopropenone (DPC). All receptors derive from a woman between 25 and 40 years old with alopecia areata. Some clones in this sample may be carry-over from other donors' samples.

This clonotype came up many times. V gene TRBV18 combines with J gene TRBJ2-7, with TRBD2 identical over 8 bases. Germline V gene lookup returns CDR1 KGHSH and CDR2 LQKENI. V lost 2 bases to trimming and J lost 5 bases; unmatched junction nucleotides: 8. The CDR3 is made up of 15 amino acids. The CDR3 DNA follows: TGTGCCAGCTCACCAAGGGTTAGCGGGGATCACGAGCAGTACTTC. It is translated as CASSPRVSGDHEQYF.

This clonotype was seen at least ten times. The chain carries TRBV20-1 and TRBJ2-3; TRBD2 might be the D (7 bases). CDR1 and CDR2 (germline): DFQATT, SNEGSKA (reference sequence). V lost 3 bases and J lost 3, with 13 bases in between. The CDR3 totals 14 residues. The CDR3 loop reads CSASRGGWTDTQYF. The DNA of the CDR3 is TGCAGTGCTAGCCGCGGGGGCTGGACAGATACGCAGTATTTT.

This clonotype is termed medium-sized. The CDR3: CASSFINTEAFF. CDR3 DNA: TGTGCCAGCAGCTTTATTAACACTGAAGCTTTCTTT. This chain uses TRBV2 with TRBJ1-1; D gene uncertain. Trimming cost V 6 bases and J 2 bases, with 7 bases left between them. This CDR3 region has 12 residues. The germline gives CDR1 SNHLY, CDR2 FYNNEI.

The V gene is TRBV28, the J gene TRBJ1-1; possibly TRBD1 for D (5 bases). V dropped 4 bases and J dropped 10 bases, with 10 bases sitting between them. Looked up from germline, CDR1 is MDHEN and CDR2 is SYDVKM. This CDR3 has 11 amino acids. The CDR3 DNA reads TGTGCCAGCAGTTCCGGGAGGGGAGCTTTCTTT. Translation: CASSSGRGAFF.

A few counts support this clonotype. The chain carries TRBV14 and TRBJ2-3, with D tentatively TRBD2 (7 bases). CDR1 is SGHDN, CDR2 FVKESK, per germline. Trimming took 0 bases from V and 7 from J, leaving 17 bases between them. This CDR3 is 16 amino acids long. The CDR3 DNA sequence: TGTGCCAGCAGCCAAGAGAGGTGGGGGGGCCAGAATACGCAGTATTTT. This translates into CASSQERWGGQNTQYF. The whole variable domain, filled in from reference TRBV14 and TRBJ2-3, reads EAGVTQFPSHSVIEKGQTVTLRCDPISGHDNLYWYRRVMGKEIKFLLHFVKESKQDESGMPNNRFLAERTGGTYSTLKVQPAELEDSGVYFCASSQERWGGQNTQYFGPGTRLTVL.